These 13 T cell receptor beta chains share one sample of origin, sequenced in a study of patients and donors after allogeneic stem cell transplantation. TCRdb ran MiXCR on the RT-PCR reads and lists one entry per CDR3 protein. The sample has 400,000 to 450,000 distinct CDR3 sequences; 16% are singletons. The sequencing sample was made of blood, either unsorted or a sorted T cell fraction (not recorded which). Source of these receptors: a human donor who was either an allogeneic HSCT recipient or a stem cell or donor lymphocyte infusion donor (not recorded which). It is not recorded whose cells these are; they may come from a transplant donor.

There are a few counts of this clonotype. This rearrangement joins TRBV11-3 to TRBJ2-7, with TRBD1 matching 7 bases. With 6 bases clipped from V and 5 bases from J, the junction kept 4 bases outside the gene matches. Germline-derived CDR1 and CDR2 are SGHNT and YENEEA. This CDR3 region has 12 residues. This chain's CDR3 is CASRTTGHEQYF. The CDR3 DNA reads TGTGCCAGCAGAACGACAGGGCACGAGCAGTACTTC.

This clonotype was detected many times. The chain employs TRBV12-3 or TRBV12-4 and TRBJ1-1; no reliable D call. This CDR3 has 12 residues. The V end was cut by 3 bases, the J end by 11 bases, with 13 bases between. The CDR3 DNA sequence: TGTGCCAGCAGTTTTTCAGACCTCCGGGCTTTCTTT. Amino acids: CASSFSDLRAFF.

The rearrangement joins TRBV7-9 to TRBJ1-5; 9 positions match TRBD1. J lost 3 bases, V lost 1 base, and 7 bases had no gene match. The CDR3 sequence is 17 residues long. Per germline, CDR1 SEHNR and CDR2 FQNEAQ (reference sequence). In DNA, the CDR3 is TGTGCCAGCAGCTTAGGTGGAGGACAGGGGATCAATCAGCCCCAGCATTTT. This gives the protein CASSLGGGQGINQPQHF.

This chain uses TRBV30 with TRBJ2-7; 8 positions agree with TRBD1. J gave up 2 bases and V 2 bases, and 5 bases lay outside the gene matches. CDR1 is GTSNPN and CDR2 is SVGIG in the germline V gene (reference sequence). The CDR3 is 14 amino acids. The CDR3 spells CAWSLGTGPYEQYF. Written as DNA, the CDR3 is TGTGCCTGGAGTCTCGGGACAGGACCCTACGAGCAGTACTTC.

This clonotype was picked up a small number of times. The chain uses TRBV27 and TRBJ2-1, with D unclear. The CDR3 is made up of 18 amino acids. Germline CDR1 and CDR2: MNHEY and SMNVEV (reference sequence). V gave up 2 bases and J gave up 0 bases, with 17 bases separating them. The CDR3 DNA follows: TGTGCCAGCAGTTTAATGAGATCGGCGAGAAGCTCCTACAATGAGCAGTTCTTC. Its protein is CASSLMRSARSSYNEQFF.

V and J are TRBV28 and TRBJ1-3; D gene uncertain. The CDR3 loop spans 15 amino acids. Germline values: CDR1 MDHEN, CDR2 SYDVKM. Between the trimmed V and J ends, which lost 3 bases and 0 bases, there was a span of 9 bases. The CDR3 coding sequence is TGTGCCAGCAGTTTCGGATTTCTCTCTGGAAACACCATATATTTT. Translation gives CASSFGFLSGNTIYF.

The J gene is TRBJ2-3, the V gene TRBV5-1; D assignment may be TRBD1 or TRBD2 (5 bases each). The CDR3 runs 15 residues. V lost 4 bases to trimming and J lost 1 base, with 13 bases between them. The germline CDR1 and CDR2 sequences are SGHRS and YFSETQ. CDR3 sequence: CASSPHGGGTDTQYF. The CDR3 DNA sequence: TGCGCCAGCAGCCCCCATGGGGGAGGCACAGATACGCAGTATTTT.

With respect to this clonotype: The final CDR3 position lacks the conserved phenylalanine or tryptophan, pointing to a likely read error. This chain links TRBV5-1 with TRBJ2-7, with D tentatively TRBD2 (6 bases). V lost 0 bases and J 3 bases, leaving 7 bases between the germline ends. Germline values: CDR1 SGHRS, CDR2 YFSETQ. This CDR3 has 13 residues. CDR3 sequence (DNA): TGCGCCAGCAGCTTGGGGACTATCTACGAGCAGTACCTC. This codes for CASSLGTIYEQYL.

This clonotype occurred a few times. The J gene is TRBJ2-2, the V gene TRBV7-3, with TRBD1 identical over 9 bases. The CDR3 extends over 15 amino acids. Trimming removed 6 bases from V and 6 bases from J; junction bases left unmatched: 8. Per the germline V gene, CDR1 is SGHTA and CDR2 is FQGTGA. The CDR3 DNA is TGTGCCAGCAGACCCACGGGACAGGGAGCCGGGGAGCTGTTTTTT. This gives the protein CASRPTGQGAGELFF.

This clonotype has only one observation. The V call is TRBV5-4, the J call TRBJ1-1; the D gene is possibly TRBD1 (5 bases). Germline CDR1 SGHNT, CDR2 YYREEE (reference sequence). This CDR3 is 21 amino acids long. Trimming removed 0 bases at V and 3 bases at J, with 30 bases between. The CDR3 loop reads CASSLGPRGRQTQGADTEAFF. CDR3 in DNA: TGTGCCAGCAGCTTGGGGCCTCGGGGTCGACAGACCCAGGGTGCGGACACTGAAGCTTTCTTT.

The sample holds many counts of this clonotype. The chain uses TRBV12-3 or TRBV12-4 and TRBJ1-2, with D unresolved. With 2 bases removed from V and 13 bases from J, the gap between germline ends came to 11 bases. CDR3 length equals 11 residues. CDR3 protein: CASSLRTRTTF. For the CDR3, the DNA is TGTGCCAGCAGTTTACGGACCAGGACCACCTTC.

The chain recombines TRBV12-3 or TRBV12-4 with TRBJ2-4; D unclear. Trimming took 5 bases from V and 2 from J, leaving 7 bases between them. This CDR3 contains 13 residues. The CDR3 protein is CASSPAPKNIQYF. The CDR3, as DNA: TGTGCCAGCAGTCCGGCCCCCAAAAACATTCAGTACTTC.

The V gene is TRBV4-3, the J gene TRBJ2-7, with TRBD2 as a possible D gene (5 bases). CDR1 and CDR2 from the germline V gene are LGHNA and YSLEER. The CDR3 runs 13 residues. Trimming took off 0 bases at V and 3 bases at J, with 6 bases between the two ends. For the CDR3, the DNA is TGCGCCAGCAGCCAAGACGGGGACTACGAGCAGTACTTC. It codes for CASSQDGDYEQYF.